The 7 T cell receptor beta chains in this list originate from one sample, sequenced in a study of blood T cells in healthy people across ages. A second PCR, run for about 6 to 12 cycles, used a sample-barcoded 5' primer plus a J-beta primer mix. One entry per CDR3 protein, called by TCRdb with MiXCR from the 5' RACE reads. The sample carries 600,000 to 800,000 distinct CDR3 sequences, under 25% recorded once. Material: blood. These receptors were obtained from a man in his 70s in good health.

This clonotype appeared a few times. The chain joins TRBV5-1 to TRBJ2-7, with 13 bases lining up with TRBD2. The J call may be mistaken, given a closer DNA end match to TRBJ2-1. This CDR3 is built from 15 residues. The germline gives CDR1 SGHRS, CDR2 YFSETQ. The CDR3 bases are TGCGCCAGCAGCTGGACTAGCGGGAGCGTGAATGAGCAGTTCTTC. Residues: CASSWTSGSVNEQFF.

This clonotype has more than one count but fewer than ten. This chain connects TRBV28 to TRBJ2-2; D uncertain. V shed 7 bases and J shed 6 bases, with 18 bases lying between them. CDR1 and CDR2 from the germline V gene are MDHEN and SYDVKM. The CDR3 runs to 15 residues. For the CDR3, the DNA is TGTGCCAGCACCGTCGACTCCCTTGCGGCCGGGGAGCTGTTTTTT. Its translation is CASTVDSLAAGELFF.

The chain has TRBV4-2 and TRBJ1-4; possibly TRBD1 for D (6 bases). The CDR3 contains 15 residues. Trimming took 6 bases from V and 6 from J, leaving 17 bases between them. Germline lookup yields CDR1 LGHNA and CDR2 YNFKEQ. The CDR3 DNA reads TGTGCCAGCAGTCCCGCTGCCAGGACAGATGAAAAACTGTTTTTT. This translates into CASSPAARTDEKLFF.

The chain couples TRBV20-1 to TRBJ2-3; 7 positions match TRBD2. The ends lost 0 bases at V and 0 bases at J; junction bases unmatched: 3. The germline V gene encodes CDR1 DFQATT and CDR2 SNEGSKA (reference sequence). The CDR3 contains 15 residues. CDR3 nucleotides: TGCAGTGCTAGAGACTCAGCGGGGAGCACAGATACGCAGTATTTT. It is translated as CSARDSAGSTDTQYF.

Comment on this clonotype: This clone may be a read error of a much larger clone one base away. This is likely a read error, given that the CDR3 carries no conserved phenylalanine or tryptophan at its end. The chain is built from TRBV5-1 and TRBJ2-1; 8 nucleotides match TRBD2. Per the germline V gene, CDR1 is SGHRS and CDR2 is YFSETQ. The CDR3 has 15 residues. Trimming removed 4 bases from V and 0 bases from J; junction bases left unmatched: 3. CDR3 protein: CASSMSGSSYNEQFV. The CDR3 DNA reads TGCGCCAGCAGCATGAGCGGGAGCTCCTACAATGAGCAGTTCGTC.

This clonotype was observed a handful of times. A read error may produce the germline difference seen at one junction end. The chain couples TRBV20-1 to TRBJ1-4; a possible D gene is TRBD1 (5 bases). This CDR3 has 13 residues. Germline CDR1 and CDR2: DFQATT and SNEGSKA (reference sequence). CDR3 in amino acids: CGARDALNEKLFF. CDR3 sequence (DNA): TGCGGTGCGCGGGACGCATTGAATGAAAAACTGTTTTTT.

The chain employs TRBV12-3 or TRBV12-4 and TRBJ2-1, with D maybe TRBD2 (6 bases). The CDR3 totals 15 residues. V was clipped by 6 bases and J by 0 bases, with 12 bases between them. The CDR3 is CASSLGTVSYNEQFF. The DNA of the CDR3 is TGTGCCAGCAGCCTCGGGACTGTCTCCTACAATGAGCAGTTCTTC.